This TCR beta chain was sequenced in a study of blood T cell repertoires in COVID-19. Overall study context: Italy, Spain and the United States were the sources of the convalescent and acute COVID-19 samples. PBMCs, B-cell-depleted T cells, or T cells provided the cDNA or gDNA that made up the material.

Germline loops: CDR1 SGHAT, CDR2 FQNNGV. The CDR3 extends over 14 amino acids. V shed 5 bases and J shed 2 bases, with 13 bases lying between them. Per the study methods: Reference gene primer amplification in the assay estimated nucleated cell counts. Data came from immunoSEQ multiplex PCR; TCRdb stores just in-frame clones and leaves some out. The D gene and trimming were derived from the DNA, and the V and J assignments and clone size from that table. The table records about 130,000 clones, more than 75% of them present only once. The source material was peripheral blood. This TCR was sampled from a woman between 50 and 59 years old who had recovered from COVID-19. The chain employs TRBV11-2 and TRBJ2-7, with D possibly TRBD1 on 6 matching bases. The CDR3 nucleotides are TGTGCCAGCAGCGAGCTCAGGGGCACCTACGAGCAGTACTTC. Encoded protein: CASSELRGTYEQYF. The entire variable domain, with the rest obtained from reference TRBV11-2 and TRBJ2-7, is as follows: EAGVAQSPRYKIIEKRQSVAFWCNPISGHATLYWYQQILGQGPKLLIQFQNNGVVDDSQLPKDRFSAERLKGVDSTLKIQPAKLEDSAVYLCASSELRGTYEQYFGPGTRLTVT.